This TCR beta chain was identified during a study of cytomegalovirus exposure and HLA in healthy donors. Turning to the study itself: A data release that came early held roughly 80 million unique TCRs from HLA-typed donors.

V shed 3 bases, J shed 5 bases, and the junction held 0 bases outside the gene matches. The length of the CDR3 is 12 residues. Per germline, CDR1 KGHSH and CDR2 LQKENI. Amplification used 60 Vbeta primers and 13 Jbeta primers. Method: immunoSEQ multiplex PCR; TCRdb's copy keeps in-frame clones and lacks some. The sample includes around 150,000 clones, around 80% of them seen just once. As for this clone: Its antigen remains unknown.

Study-wide results and caveats: Sequencing likely generated an artifact that appeared as a cluster of highly shared sequence variants. In the analysis, some V segments, TRBV6-2 and TRBV6-3 included, were excluded as indistinguishable.

The V and J genes are TRBV18 and TRBJ1-1; 7 nucleotides agree with TRBD1. The sample consisted of PBMCs. This receptor was identified in a woman aged 40 to 49 in good health and CMV-seropositive. The chain's CDR3 is CASSPTGTEAFF. CDR3 sequence (DNA): TGTGCCAGCTCACCGACAGGGACTGAAGCTTTCTTT.